This TCR beta chain was found in a study of shared clonotypes between healthy human individuals. The germline V gene has CDR1 MGHRA and CDR2 YSYEKL. V shed 4 bases and J shed 5 bases, with 9 bases lying between them. The CDR3 runs to 14 residues. Libraries were prepared by immunoSEQ multiplex PCR; TCRdb keeps only in-frame clonotypes and omits some of them. The sample includes 2.5 million or so clones, around 90% of them seen just once. Sequences were obtained from naive CD4+ T cells sorted from blood. The subset here: CD45RA+ positively selected. This chain uses TRBV4-1 with TRBJ1-6; D perhaps matches TRBD1 (6 bases). The receptor was derived from a man aged 18 to 29 in good health. This CDR3 reads CASSRQVDNSPLHF. CDR3 coding DNA: TGCGCCAGCAGCCGACAGGTGGATAATTCACCCCTCCACTTT.